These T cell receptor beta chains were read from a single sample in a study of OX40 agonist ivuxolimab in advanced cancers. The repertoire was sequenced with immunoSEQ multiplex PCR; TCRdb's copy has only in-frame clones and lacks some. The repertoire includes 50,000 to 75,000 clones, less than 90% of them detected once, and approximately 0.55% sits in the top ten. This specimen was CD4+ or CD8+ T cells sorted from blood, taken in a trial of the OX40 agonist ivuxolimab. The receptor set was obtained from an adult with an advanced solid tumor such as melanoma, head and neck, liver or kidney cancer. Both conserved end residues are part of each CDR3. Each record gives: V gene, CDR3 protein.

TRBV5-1,CASSLVASGGAVGETQYF
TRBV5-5,CASSQEGLYSNQPQHF
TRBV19,CAASGLYSNQPQHF
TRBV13,CASSLRLFGEQYF
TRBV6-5,CASNRGNTGELFF
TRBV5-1,CASSLAAATDTQYF
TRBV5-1,CASSFGLAGVYEQYF
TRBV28,CASSLLRETEAFF
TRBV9,CASSVATIPDTQYF
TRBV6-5,CASSYSSQSNQPQHF
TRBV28,CASRTEGYEQYF
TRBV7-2,CASSLLSTGGGDTQYF
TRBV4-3,CASSHGPGSNFYEQYF
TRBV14,CASSQAARASYNSPLHF
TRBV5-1,CASSLGLAGLGDTQYF
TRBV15,CATSRDRASDTQYF
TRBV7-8,CASRERGAEGAQYF
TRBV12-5,CASGPPGVVDTGELFF
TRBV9,CASSGRVSTGELFF
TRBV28,CASSSPGQVDNEQFF
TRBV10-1,CASSWQKNTEAFF
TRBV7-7,CASSLGRTISTGELFF
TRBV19,CASSIQGEITDTQYF
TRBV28,CASSISGHLYEQYF
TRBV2,CASSEDQVTWGTEAFF
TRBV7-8,CASSSTGSYEQYF
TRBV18,CASSPDSNQPQHF
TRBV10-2,CASSAGNTIYF
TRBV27,CASSRRDGTPGEQYF
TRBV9,CASSGTSGVNTGELFF
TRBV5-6,CASRPTGSGGTGELFF
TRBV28,CASSFSTVQETQYF
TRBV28,CASSFPFSSEAFF
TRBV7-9,CASEGTANYGYTF
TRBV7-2,CASSSQAGWEQYF
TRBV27,CASSLYGPPSANGYTF
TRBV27,CASSFDSGNTIYF
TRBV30,CAWKTSGIKTQYF
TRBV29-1,CSVAASGGREQYF
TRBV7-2,CASSLDRTNYEQYF
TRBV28,CASSFPGTGELFF
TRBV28,CASSLAGANVLTF
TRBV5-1,CASTHTGLARDLNEQFF
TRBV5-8,CASSLGGLAGADTQYF
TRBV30,CAWSPGTGNGYTF
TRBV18,CASSRDSWNTEAFF
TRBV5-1,CASSLEGRGRLGEKLFF
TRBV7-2,CASSPMGQGSYEQYF
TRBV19,CASSSRDRVQDTQYF
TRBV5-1,CASWRTEGRSTEAFF
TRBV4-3,CASSRELTVNTEAFF
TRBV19,CASSLGRGEEQYF
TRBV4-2,CASSQEPGTDNQPQHF